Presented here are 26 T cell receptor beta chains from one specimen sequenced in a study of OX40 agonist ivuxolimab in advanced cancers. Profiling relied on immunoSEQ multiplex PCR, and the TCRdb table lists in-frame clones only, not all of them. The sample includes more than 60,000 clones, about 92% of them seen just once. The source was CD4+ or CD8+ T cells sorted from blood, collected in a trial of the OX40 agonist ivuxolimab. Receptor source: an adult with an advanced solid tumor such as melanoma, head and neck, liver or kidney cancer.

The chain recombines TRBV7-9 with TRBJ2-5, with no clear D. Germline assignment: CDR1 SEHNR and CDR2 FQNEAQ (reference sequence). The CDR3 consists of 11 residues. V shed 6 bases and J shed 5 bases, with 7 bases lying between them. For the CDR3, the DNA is TGTGCCAGCAGTAGGTGGGAGACCCAGTACTTC. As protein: CASSRWETQYF.

In DNA form, the CDR3 reads TGTGCCAGCAGCTTGGATTCGCAGCCCCAGCATTTT. It encodes CASSLDSQPQHF. The gene calls are TRBV5-4 and TRBJ1-5, with D unclear. V was trimmed by 0 bases and J by 7 bases, leaving 5 bases between them. CDR1 SGHNT and CDR2 YYREEE come from the germline V gene (reference sequence). The CDR3 has 12 amino acids.

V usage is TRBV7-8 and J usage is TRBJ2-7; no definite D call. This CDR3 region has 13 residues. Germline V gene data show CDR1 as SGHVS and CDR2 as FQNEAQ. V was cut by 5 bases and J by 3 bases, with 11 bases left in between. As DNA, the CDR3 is TGTGCCAGCAGCCCGAGCCGGGTCTACGAGCAGTACTTC. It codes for CASSPSRVYEQYF.

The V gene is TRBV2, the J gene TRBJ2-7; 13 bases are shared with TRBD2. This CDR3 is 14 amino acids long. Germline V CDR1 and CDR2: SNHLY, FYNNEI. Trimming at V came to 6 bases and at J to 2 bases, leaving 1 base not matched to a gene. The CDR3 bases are TGTGCCAGCAGGGGGACTAGCGGGGCCTACGAGCAGTACTTC. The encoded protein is CASRGTSGAYEQYF.

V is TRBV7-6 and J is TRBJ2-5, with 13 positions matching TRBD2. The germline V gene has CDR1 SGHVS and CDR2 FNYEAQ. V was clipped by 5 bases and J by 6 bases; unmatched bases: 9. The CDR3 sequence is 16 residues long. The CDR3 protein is CASSPGLAGTTQTQYF. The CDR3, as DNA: TGTGCCAGCAGCCCGGGACTAGCGGGAACCACCCAGACCCAGTACTTC.

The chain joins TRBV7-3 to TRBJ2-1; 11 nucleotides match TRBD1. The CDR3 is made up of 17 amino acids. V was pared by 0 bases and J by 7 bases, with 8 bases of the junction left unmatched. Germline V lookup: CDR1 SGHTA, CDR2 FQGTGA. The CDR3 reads CASSLTVGQGAGNEQFF. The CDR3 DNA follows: TGTGCCAGCAGCTTAACTGTTGGACAGGGGGCTGGGAATGAGCAGTTCTTC.

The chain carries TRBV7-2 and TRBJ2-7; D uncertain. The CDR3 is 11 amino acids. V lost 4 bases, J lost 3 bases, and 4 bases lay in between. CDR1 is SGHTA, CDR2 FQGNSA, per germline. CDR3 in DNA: TGTGCCAGCAGCTCATACTACGAGCAGTACTTC. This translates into CASSSYYEQYF.

The CDR3 DNA reads TGTGCCAGCAGTCCTAGGACGGAGGGCGAGCAGTACTTC. Protein: CASSPRTEGEQYF. The chain couples TRBV6-6 to TRBJ2-7, with D possibly matching TRBD2 (6 bases). Deletions cut 5 bases from V and 6 bases from J, with 14 bases between. CDR1 MNHNY and CDR2 SVGAGI come from the germline V gene (reference sequence). This CDR3 is 13 amino acids long.

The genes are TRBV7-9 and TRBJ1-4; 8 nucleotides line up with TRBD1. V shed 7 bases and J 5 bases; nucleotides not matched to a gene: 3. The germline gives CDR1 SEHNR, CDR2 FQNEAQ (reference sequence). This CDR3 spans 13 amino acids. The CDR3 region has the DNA TGTGCCAGCAACCGACAGGGGAATGAAAAACTGTTTTTT. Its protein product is CASNRQGNEKLFF.

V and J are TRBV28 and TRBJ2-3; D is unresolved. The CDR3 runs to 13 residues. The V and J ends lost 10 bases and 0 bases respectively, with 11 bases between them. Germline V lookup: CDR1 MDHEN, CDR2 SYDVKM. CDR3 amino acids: CATETPSTDTQYF. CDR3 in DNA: TGTGCCACCGAGACCCCAAGCACAGATACGCAGTATTTT.

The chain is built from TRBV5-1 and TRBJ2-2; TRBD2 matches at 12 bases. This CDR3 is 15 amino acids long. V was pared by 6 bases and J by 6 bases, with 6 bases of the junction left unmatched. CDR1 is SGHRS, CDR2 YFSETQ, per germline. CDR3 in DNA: TGCGCCAGCATCTCAGGACTAGCGGGATCCGGGGAGCTGTTTTTT. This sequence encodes CASISGLAGSGELFF.

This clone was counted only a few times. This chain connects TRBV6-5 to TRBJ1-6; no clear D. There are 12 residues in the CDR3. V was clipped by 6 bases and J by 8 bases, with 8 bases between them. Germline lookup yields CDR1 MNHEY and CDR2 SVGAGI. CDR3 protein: CASSREDSPLHF. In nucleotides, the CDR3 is TGTGCCAGCAGCAGAGAAGATTCACCCCTCCACTTT.

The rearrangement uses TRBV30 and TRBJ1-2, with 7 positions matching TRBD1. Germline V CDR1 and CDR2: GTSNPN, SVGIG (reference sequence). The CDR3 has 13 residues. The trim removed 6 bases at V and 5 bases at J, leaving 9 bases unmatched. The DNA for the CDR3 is TGTGCCTGCCTACCGACAGGGTTTTATGGCTACACCTTC. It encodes CACLPTGFYGYTF.

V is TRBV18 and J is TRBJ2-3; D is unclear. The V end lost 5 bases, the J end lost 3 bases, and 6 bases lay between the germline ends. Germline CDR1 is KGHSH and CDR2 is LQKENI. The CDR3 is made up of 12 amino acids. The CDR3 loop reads CASSLKTDTQYF. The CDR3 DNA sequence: TGTGCCAGCTCATTGAAGACAGATACGCAGTATTTT. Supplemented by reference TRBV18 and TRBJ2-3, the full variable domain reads NAGVMQNPRHLVRRRGQEARLRCSPMKGHSHVYWYRQLPEEGLKFMVYLQKENIIDESGMPKERFSAEFPKEGPSILRIQQVVRGDSAAYFCASSLKTDTQYFGPGTRLTVL.

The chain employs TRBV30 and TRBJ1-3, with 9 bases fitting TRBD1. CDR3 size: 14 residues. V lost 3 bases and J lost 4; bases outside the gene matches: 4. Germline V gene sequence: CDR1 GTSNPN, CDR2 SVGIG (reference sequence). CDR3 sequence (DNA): TGTGCCTGGAGGGGACAGGGATCCGGAAACACCATATATTTT. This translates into CAWRGQGSGNTIYF.

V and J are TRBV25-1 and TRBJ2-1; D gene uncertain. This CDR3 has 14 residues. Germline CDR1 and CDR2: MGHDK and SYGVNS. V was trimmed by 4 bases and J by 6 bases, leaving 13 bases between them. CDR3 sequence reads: CASSGVNVGNEQFF. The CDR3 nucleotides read TGTGCCAGCAGTGGGGTTAACGTAGGCAATGAGCAGTTCTTC.

CDR3 region: CSVGGAGMPQYF. Here the CDR3 DNA reads TGCAGCGTTGGTGGGGCAGGGATGCCCCAGTACTTC. The V gene is TRBV29-1, the J gene TRBJ2-5; possibly TRBD1 for D (5 bases). The CDR3 covers 12 residues. CDR1 SQVTM and CDR2 ANQGSEA come from the germline V gene. The V end was cut by 4 bases, the J end by 9 bases, with 15 bases between. Using reference TRBV29-1 and TRBJ2-5 for the parts outside the CDR3, the full variable domain is SAVISQKPSRDICQRGTSLTIQCQVDSQVTMMFWYRQQPGQSLTLIATANQGSEATYESGFVIDKFPISRPNLTFSTLTVSNMSPEDSSIYLCSVGGAGMPQYFGPGTRLLVL.

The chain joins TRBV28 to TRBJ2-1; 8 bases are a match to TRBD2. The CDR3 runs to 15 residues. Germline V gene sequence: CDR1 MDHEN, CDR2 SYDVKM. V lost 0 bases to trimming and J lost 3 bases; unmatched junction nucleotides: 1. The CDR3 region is CASSLWTSDYNEQFF. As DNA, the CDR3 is TGTGCCAGCAGTTTATGGACTAGCGACTACAATGAGCAGTTCTTC.

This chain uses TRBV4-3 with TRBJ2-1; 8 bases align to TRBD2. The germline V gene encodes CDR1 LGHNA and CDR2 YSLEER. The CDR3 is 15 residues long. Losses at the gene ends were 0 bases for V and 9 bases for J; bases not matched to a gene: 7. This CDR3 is CASSQDPGGPREQFF. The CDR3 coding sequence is TGCGCCAGCAGCCAAGACCCGGGAGGGCCACGTGAGCAGTTCTTC.

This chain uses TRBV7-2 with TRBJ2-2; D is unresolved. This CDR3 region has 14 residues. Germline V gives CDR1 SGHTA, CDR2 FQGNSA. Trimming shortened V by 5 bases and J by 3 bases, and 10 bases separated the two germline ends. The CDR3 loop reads CASSPDGYTGELFF. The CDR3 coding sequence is TGTGCCAGCAGCCCAGACGGATACACCGGGGAGCTGTTTTTT.

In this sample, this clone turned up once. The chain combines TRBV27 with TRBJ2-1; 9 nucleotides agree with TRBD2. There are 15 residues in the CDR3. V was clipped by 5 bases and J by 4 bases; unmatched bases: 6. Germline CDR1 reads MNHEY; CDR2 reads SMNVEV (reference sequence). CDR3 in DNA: TGTGCCAGCAGTAGGGCGGGGGGGTTTTACAATGAGCAGTTCTTC. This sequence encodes CASSRAGGFYNEQFF.

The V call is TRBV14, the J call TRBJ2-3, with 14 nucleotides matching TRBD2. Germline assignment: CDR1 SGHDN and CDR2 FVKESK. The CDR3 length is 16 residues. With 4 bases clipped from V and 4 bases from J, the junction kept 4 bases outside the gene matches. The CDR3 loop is CASSRTSGGNADTQYF. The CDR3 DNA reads TGTGCCAGCAGCCGGACTAGCGGGGGGAACGCAGATACGCAGTATTTT.

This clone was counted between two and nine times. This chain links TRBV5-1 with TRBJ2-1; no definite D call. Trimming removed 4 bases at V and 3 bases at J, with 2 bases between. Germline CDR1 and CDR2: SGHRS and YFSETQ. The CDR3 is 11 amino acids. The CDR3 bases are TGCGCCAGCAGCCTCTACAATGAGCAGTTCTTC. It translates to CASSLYNEQFF.

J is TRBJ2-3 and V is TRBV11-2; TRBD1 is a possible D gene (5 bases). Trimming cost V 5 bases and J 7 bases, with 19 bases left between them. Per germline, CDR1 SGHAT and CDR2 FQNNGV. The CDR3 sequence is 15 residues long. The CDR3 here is CASSPDSGWAYTQYF. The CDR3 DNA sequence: TGTGCCAGCAGCCCAGATTCAGGGTGGGCGTATACGCAGTATTTT.

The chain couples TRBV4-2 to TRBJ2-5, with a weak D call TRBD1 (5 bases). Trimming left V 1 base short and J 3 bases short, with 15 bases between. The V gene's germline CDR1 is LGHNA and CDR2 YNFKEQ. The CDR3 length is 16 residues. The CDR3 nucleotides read TGTGCCAGCAGCCAAGTTGGTTTTTCCAGGGAAGAGACCCAGTACTTC. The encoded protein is CASSQVGFSREETQYF.

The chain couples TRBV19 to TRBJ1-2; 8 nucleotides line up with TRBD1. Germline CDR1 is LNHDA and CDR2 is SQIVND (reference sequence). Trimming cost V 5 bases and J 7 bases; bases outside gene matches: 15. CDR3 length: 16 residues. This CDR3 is CASSYTGQGPLGGYTF. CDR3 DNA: TGTGCCAGTAGTTACACCGGACAGGGCCCTTTGGGTGGCTACACCTTC.